This record looks at one TCR beta chain sequence and its context. As yet, its antigen is unknown. The data are from a study of radiation and T cells in renal cell carcinoma. Study-level points and caveats: Top tumor clonotypes rose in blood 2 weeks post-radiation, then contracted.

This sample's time point: blood 2 weeks post-SBRT. Treatment here: 15 Gy SBRT to primary tumor, nephrectomy 4 weeks later. Blood was sampled at baseline, 2 weeks and 4 weeks after SBRT. The patient's renal cell carcinoma had clear cell pathology. Clones were sequenced by immunoSEQ multiplex PCR, and TCRdb holds only the in-frame ones, with some missing. The repertoire holds some 60,000 clones, roughly 79% seen once, with roughly 7% in the top ten. Germline lookup yields CDR1 LNHNV and CDR2 YYDKDF (reference sequence). The CDR3 is 15 amino acids. V lost 1 base and J lost 5, with 13 bases in between. The chain links TRBV15 to TRBJ2-3; TRBD2 is a possible D gene (5 bases). The clonotype comes from a man aged 55 to 70 with renal cell carcinoma. The source material was blood, sampled from a patient whose treatment included radiotherapy and nephrectomy. The CDR3 DNA sequence: TGTGCCACCAGCAGAGTTGGACCAGAGGGAGATACGCAGTATTTT. It yields the protein CATSRVGPEGDTQYF.